A single sample gave rise to the 31 T cell receptor beta chains below, sequenced in a study of T cells in Graves' hyperthyroidism and ophthalmopathy. The investigators amplified TCR beta CDR3 regions from RNA transcripts. TCR CDR3 regions were first amplified by RT-PCR with HTBI primers. TCRdb fed the multiplex PCR reads into MiXCR, producing one record per CDR3 protein. Among 600,000 to 700,000 distinct CDR3 sequences, roughly 46% were seen once, and the ten largest hold about 7.7%. The material sequenced was peripheral blood or thyroid tissue (not recorded which). The receptors were sampled from an adult man with Graves' disease, either hyperthyroidism or ophthalmopathy (not recorded which).

The chain employs TRBV9 and TRBJ2-5; 8 nucleotides agree with TRBD1. Germline assignment: CDR1 SGDLS and CDR2 YYNGEE. The ends lost 1 base at V and 5 bases at J; junction bases unmatched: 10. CDR3 size: 16 residues. CDR3 in amino acids: CASSVTGTGVGETQYF. In DNA, the CDR3 is TGTGCCAGCAGCGTAACCGGGACAGGAGTAGGGGAGACCCAGTACTTC. The variable domain in full, completed from reference TRBV9 and TRBJ2-5, reads DSGVTQTPKHLITATGQRVTLRCSPRSGDLSVYWYQQSLDQGLQFLIQYYNGEERAKGNILERFSAQQFPDLHSELNLSSLELGDSALYFCASSVTGTGVGETQYFGPGTRLLVL.

This clonotype appeared once. The chain links TRBV12-3 or TRBV12-4 to TRBJ1-3; D ambiguous. The CDR3 consists of 13 residues. Trimming stripped 8 bases from V and 4 bases from J, with 12 bases between. The CDR3 nucleotides are TGTGCCAGCTCCTTTAAGATGGGAAACACCATATATTTT. This translates into CASSFKMGNTIYF.

The chain employs TRBV12-3 or TRBV12-4 and TRBJ2-7; unclear D gene. This CDR3 spans 13 amino acids. With 6 bases removed from V and 4 bases from J, the gap between germline ends came to 13 bases. The CDR3 region is CASSHTDTYEQYF. CDR3 in DNA: TGTGCCAGCAGCCATACCGACACTTACGAGCAGTACTTC.

Note on this clonotype: A much larger clone differs by one base, so this may be a read error. The chain joins TRBV24-1 to TRBJ2-7, with a weak D call TRBD2 (6 bases). From germline, CDR1 is KGHDR and CDR2 SFDVKD. The CDR3 has 15 amino acids. V dropped 4 bases and J dropped 6 bases, with 18 bases sitting between them. CDR3 DNA: TGTGCCACCAGTGAGCCCCGGGACTTCAATCGCGAGCAGTACTTC. Protein product: CATSEPRDFNREQYF.

On this clonotype itself: No conserved phenylalanine or tryptophan is present at the end of the CDR3, so a read error is the likely explanation. The DNA is left out, because the CDR3 cannot be placed on it with certainty; the CDR3 is given as TCRdb lists it. Here the CDR3 reads CSVEDGASYD. The chain employs TRBV29-1 and TRBJ1-1; whether TRBD1, the table's D call, matches the DNA was not checked. Germline V lookup: CDR1 SQVTM, CDR2 ANQGSEA. The CDR3 has 10 amino acids, counting both end residues.

The table lists this clonotype with a count of one. The chain is built from TRBV3-1 and TRBJ2-6; D is possibly TRBD1 or TRBD2 (5 bases each). The germline V gene has CDR1 LGHDT and CDR2 YNNKEL (reference sequence). V was clipped by 4 bases and J by 6 bases, with 13 bases between them. The CDR3 is 15 amino acids. DNA of the CDR3: TGTGCCAGCAGCCGAGGTGGGGGTATGGCCAACGTCCTGACTTTC. Protein sequence: CASSRGGGMANVLTF.

The rearrangement uses TRBV24-1 and TRBJ2-5; TRBD2 is a possible D gene (5 bases). V lost 9 bases, J lost 4 bases, and 11 bases lay in between. Germline V gene lookup returns CDR1 KGHDR and CDR2 SFDVKD. CDR3 length: 12 residues. The CDR3 DNA sequence: TGTGCCACCTCCTGGGCGGGAGAGACCCAGTACTTC. Its protein is CATSWAGETQYF.

This clonotype was observed at least ten times. An end of the junction does not agree with germline; a read error may underlie this. The V and J genes are TRBV2 and TRBJ2-7, with D possibly matching TRBD1 (6 bases). The germline gives CDR1 SNHLY, CDR2 FYNNEI. The CDR3 runs to 12 residues. In DNA, the CDR3 is TGTGCCAGCAGCGGGGACGCAGGGGCCTTCGACTTC. Translating it yields CASSGDAGAFDF.

The J gene is TRBJ2-7, the V gene TRBV7-2; tentatively, D is TRBD1 (6 bases). The CDR3 covers 16 residues. The V gene lost 4 bases and the J gene lost 1 base, with 17 bases spanning the gap. Germline loops: CDR1 SGHTA, CDR2 FQGNSA. The CDR3 protein is CASSYGGPPLSYEQYF. CDR3 nucleotide sequence: TGTGCCAGCAGCTATGGGGGCCCTCCACTATCCTACGAGCAGTACTTC.

In this sample, this clonotype turned up many times. This chain links TRBV19 with TRBJ1-5; TRBD1 is a possible D gene (5 bases). The CDR3 runs 14 residues. In germline, CDR1 is LNHDA, CDR2 SQIVND (reference sequence). Between the trimmed V and J ends, which lost 4 bases and 5 bases, there was a span of 12 bases. The chain's CDR3 is CASSTTGLDQPQHF. CDR3 sequence (DNA): TGTGCCAGTAGTACAACAGGTCTTGATCAGCCCCAGCATTTT. Full variable domain (remainder filled in from reference TRBV19 and TRBJ1-5): DGGITQSPKYLFRKEGQNVTLSCEQNLNHDAMYWYRQDPGQGLRLIYYSQIVNDFQKGDIAEGYSVSREKKESFPLTVTSAQKNPTAFYLCASSTTGLDQPQHFGDGTRLSIL.

This chain uses TRBV12-3 or TRBV12-4 with TRBJ1-5; maybe TRBD1 (5 bases). CDR3 length: 13 amino acids. With 11 bases removed from V and 7 bases from J, the gap between germline ends came to 18 bases. CDR3: CAASDWGGQPQHF. CDR3 DNA sequence: TGTGCCGCCAGTGATTGGGGGGGACAGCCCCAGCATTTT.

CDR3 residues: CASSPQRDNYGYTF. The CDR3 nucleotides read TGTGCCAGCTCACCACAGCGGGATAACTATGGCTACACCTTC. V gene TRBV2 combines with J gene TRBJ1-2; no clear D gene. Germline V gives CDR1 SNHLY, CDR2 FYNNEI. CDR3 size: 14 residues. Trimming removed 8 bases at V and 1 base at J, with 14 bases between. Using reference TRBV2 and TRBJ1-2 for the parts outside the CDR3, the full variable domain is EPEVTQTPSHQVTQMGQEVILRCVPISNHLYFYWYRQILGQKVEFLVSFYNNEISEKSEIFDDQFSVERPDGSNFTLKIRSTKLEDSAMYFCASSPQRDNYGYTFGSGTRLTVV.

This clonotype was counted many times. The J gene is TRBJ2-5, the V gene TRBV7-9, with 13 bases matching TRBD2. After removal of 6 bases from V and 5 bases from J, the junction contained 9 bases not matched to a gene. This CDR3 spans 16 amino acids. Germline loops: CDR1 SEHNR, CDR2 FQNEAQ (reference sequence). Here the CDR3 reads CASSSTGTSGTETQYF. CDR3 DNA: TGTGCCAGCAGTTCTACCGGGACTAGCGGGACCGAGACCCAGTACTTC. The full variable domain, in which reference TRBV7-9 and TRBJ2-5 provide the parts outside the CDR3, is DTGVSQNPRHKITKRGQNVTFRCDPISEHNRLYWYRQTLGQGPEFLTYFQNEAQLEKSRLLSDRFSAERPKGSFSTLEIQRTEQGDSAMYLCASSSTGTSGTETQYFGPGTRLLVL.

This clonotype has at least ten counts. This rearrangement joins TRBV29-1 to TRBJ1-5, with D possibly matching TRBD1 (5 bases). Trimming pared 5 bases from V and 0 bases from J, leaving 8 bases between. Germline-derived CDR1 and CDR2 are SQVTM and ANQGSEA. The CDR3 runs to 13 residues. The CDR3 DNA follows: TGCAGCGTTAGCGACAGTAGCAATCAGCCCCAGCATTTT. It yields the protein CSVSDSSNQPQHF.

The table lists this clonotype with many counts. The chain recombines TRBV7-2 with TRBJ1-5, with 8 bases fitting TRBD1. The CDR3 sequence is 15 residues long. The germline V gene has CDR1 SGHTA and CDR2 FQGNSA. V lost 3 bases to trimming and J lost 6 bases; unmatched junction nucleotides: 7. For the CDR3, the DNA is TGTGCCAGCAGCTTTACAGGGGGAGGGTCTCAGCCCCAGCATTTT. It codes for CASSFTGGGSQPQHF. The entire variable domain, with the rest obtained from reference TRBV7-2 and TRBJ1-5, is as follows: GAGVSQSPSNKVTEKGKDVELRCDPISGHTALYWYRQSLGQGLEFLIYFQGNSAPDKSGLPSDRFSAERTGGSVSTLTIQRTQQEDSAVYLCASSFTGGGSQPQHFGDGTRLSIL.

This clonotype was detected a few times. The chain recombines TRBV12-3 or TRBV12-4 with TRBJ1-4; D remains ambiguous. The CDR3 is made up of 14 amino acids. Trimming took 1 base from V and 10 from J, leaving 13 bases between them. CDR3 coding DNA: TGTGCCAGCAGTTTAGGAACTAACCTTGGAAAACTGTTTTTT. This codes for CASSLGTNLGKLFF.

The chain is built from TRBV6-5 and TRBJ1-1; D is ambiguous. Per the germline V gene, CDR1 is MNHEY and CDR2 is SVGAGI. This CDR3 comprises 13 residues. V lost 5 bases to trimming and J lost 2 bases, with 9 bases between them. The CDR3, as DNA: TGTGCCAGCAGTGATACCACAAACACTGAAGCTTTCTTT. It is translated as CASSDTTNTEAFF.

This clonotype was seen more than once but under ten times. J is TRBJ2-7 and V is TRBV10-3; a weak D match, TRBD1 (5 bases). The length of the CDR3 is 16 residues. CDR1 ENHRY and CDR2 SYGVKD come from the germline V gene. The V and J ends lost 4 bases and 3 bases respectively, with 19 bases between them. CDR3 region: CAISGTTRRTDYEQYF. CDR3 bases: TGTGCCATCAGTGGGACAACCAGACGCACGGACTACGAGCAGTACTTC.

The chain employs TRBV7-8 and TRBJ2-7; 7 bases are shared with TRBD1. This CDR3 is built from 14 residues. V was clipped by 3 bases and J by 0 bases; unmatched bases: 2. From germline, CDR1 is SGHVS and CDR2 FQNEAQ. The CDR3: CASSFDRASYEQYF. The CDR3 nucleotides read TGTGCCAGCAGCTTCGACAGGGCCTCCTACGAGCAGTACTTC.

As concerns this clonotype: A much bigger clone sits one base away, suggesting this may be a read error. The V call is TRBV29-1, the J call TRBJ1-6; D gene unclear. V was clipped by 1 base and J by 8 bases, with 6 bases between them. This CDR3 has 12 amino acids. From germline, CDR1 is SQVTM and CDR2 ANQGSEA. The chain's CDR3 is CSVEGIDSPLHF. DNA for the CDR3: TGCAGCGTTGAAGGGATCGATTCACCCCTCCACTTT.

This chain links TRBV7-8 with TRBJ1-4, with D tentatively TRBD1 (6 bases). Germline CDR1 and CDR2: SGHVS and FQNEAQ. Trimming left V 4 bases short and J 3 bases short, with 12 bases between. The CDR3 length is 15 residues. The DNA for the CDR3 is TGTGCCAGCAGCTCCTTCTCAGGGGCTAATGAAAAACTGTTTTTT. Translating gives CASSSFSGANEKLFF. Full variable domain (missing parts from reference TRBV7-8 and TRBJ1-4): GAGVSQSPRYKVAKRGQDVALRCDPISGHVSLFWYQQALGQGPEFLTYFQNEAQLDKSGLPSDRFFAERPEGSVSTLKIQRTQQEDSAVYLCASSSFSGANEKLFFGSGTQLSVL.

This chain connects TRBV7-9 to TRBJ1-6; possible D gene TRBD1, 5 bases. Germline CDR1 reads SEHNR; CDR2 reads FQNEAQ (reference sequence). V was clipped by 4 bases and J by 12 bases, with 19 bases between them. CDR3 length: 15 amino acids. The CDR3 sequence is CASSSPPVMGGPLHF. In DNA, the CDR3 is TGTGCCAGCAGCTCCCCCCCGGTGATGGGGGGACCCCTCCACTTT.

In regard to this clonotype: Here the CDR3 omits its conserved ending phenylalanine or tryptophan, so a read error is the likely source. The DNA is left out, because the CDR3 cannot be placed on it with certainty; the CDR3 is given as TCRdb lists it. The rearrangement uses TRBV10-3 and TRBJ2-5; the DNA was not compared with TRBD2, the D call given in the table. CDR1 is ENHRY and CDR2 is SYGVKD in the germline V gene. Ends included, the CDR3 has 8 residues. CDR3 in amino acids: CAISDPLT.

The rearrangement joins TRBV29-1 to TRBJ1-2, with 7 bases fitting TRBD1. Germline V gene lookup returns CDR1 SQVTM and CDR2 ANQGSEA. Germline trimming cut 5 bases from V and 0 bases from J; bases unmatched to any gene: 6. The CDR3 is 14 amino acids. The CDR3 is CSVRTGRANYGYTF. The CDR3 region has the DNA TGCAGCGTTAGGACAGGACGGGCTAACTATGGCTACACCTTC.

The chain is built from TRBV7-2 and TRBJ1-6; maybe TRBD1 (6 bases). Germline V gives CDR1 SGHTA, CDR2 FQGNSA. The V end lost 5 bases, the J end lost 7 bases, and 12 bases lay between the germline ends. This CDR3 is built from 14 residues. The CDR3 nucleotides read TGTGCCAGCAGCCCTCAGGGGAAAAATTCACCCCTCCACTTT. Protein: CASSPQGKNSPLHF.

As for this clonotype: The junction differs from germline at one of its ends, possibly a read error. CDR3 nucleotide sequence: TGTGCCAGCAGAGTAAGCGGGCCATCCTACGAGCAGGACTTC. It codes for CASRVSGPSYEQDF. This chain connects TRBV2 to TRBJ2-7, with D possibly matching TRBD2 (6 bases). This CDR3 spans 14 amino acids. Germline CDR1 is SNHLY and CDR2 is FYNNEI.

At least ten counts were recorded for this clonotype. The V and J genes are TRBV2 and TRBJ1-1; tentatively, D is TRBD1 (5 bases). V was shortened by 6 bases and J by 1 base, with 24 bases between the two germline ends. The CDR3 is made up of 18 amino acids. CDR1 and CDR2 (germline): SNHLY, FYNNEI. The CDR3 is CASRPSEPIGDENTEAFF. The CDR3 DNA sequence: TGTGCCAGCAGGCCCTCCGAACCTATAGGGGATGAGAACACTGAAGCTTTCTTT. Full variable domain (remainder filled in from reference TRBV2 and TRBJ1-1): EPEVTQTPSHQVTQMGQEVILRCVPISNHLYFYWYRQILGQKVEFLVSFYNNEISEKSEIFDDQFSVERPDGSNFTLKIRSTKLEDSAMYFCASRPSEPIGDENTEAFFGQGTRLTVV.

Only a few counts were recorded for this clonotype. The chain carries TRBV7-3 and TRBJ2-5; either TRBD1 or TRBD2 may fit D (5 bases each). Germline V gives CDR1 SGHTA, CDR2 FQGTGA. V lost 5 bases, J lost 3 bases, and 16 bases lay in between. The length of the CDR3 is 15 residues. CDR3 loop: CASSQEIRGEETQYF. The CDR3 DNA reads TGTGCCAGCAGCCAAGAAATAAGGGGAGAAGAGACCCAGTACTTC.

There are a few counts of this clonotype. The chain uses TRBV24-1 and TRBJ2-5; 8 bases match TRBD1. CDR1 and CDR2 (germline): KGHDR, SFDVKD. CDR3 size: 14 residues. Losses at the gene ends were 5 bases for V and 5 bases for J; bases not matched to a gene: 6. Here the CDR3 reads CATSGSGGYETQYF. Here the CDR3 DNA reads TGTGCCACCAGTGGTTCAGGGGGCTATGAGACCCAGTACTTC.

The chain has TRBV7-9 and TRBJ1-1; D is undetermined. Trimming took 2 bases from V and 6 from J, leaving 13 bases between them. Germline V gene lookup returns CDR1 SEHNR and CDR2 FQNEAQ (reference sequence). The CDR3 is 14 residues long. The DNA of the CDR3 is TGTGCCAGCAGCTTATTTAAAGGGAGATCTGAAGCTTTCTTT. This gives the protein CASSLFKGRSEAFF.

This clonotype was seen more than once but under ten times. The rearrangement joins TRBV7-2 to TRBJ1-1; D is unclear. CDR3 size: 14 residues. With 4 bases removed from V and 0 bases from J, the gap between germline ends came to 9 bases. In germline, CDR1 is SGHTA, CDR2 FQGNSA. In DNA form, the CDR3 reads TGTGCCAGCAGCTGGGGAGTCATGAACACTGAAGCTTTCTTT. Translated: CASSWGVMNTEAFF.